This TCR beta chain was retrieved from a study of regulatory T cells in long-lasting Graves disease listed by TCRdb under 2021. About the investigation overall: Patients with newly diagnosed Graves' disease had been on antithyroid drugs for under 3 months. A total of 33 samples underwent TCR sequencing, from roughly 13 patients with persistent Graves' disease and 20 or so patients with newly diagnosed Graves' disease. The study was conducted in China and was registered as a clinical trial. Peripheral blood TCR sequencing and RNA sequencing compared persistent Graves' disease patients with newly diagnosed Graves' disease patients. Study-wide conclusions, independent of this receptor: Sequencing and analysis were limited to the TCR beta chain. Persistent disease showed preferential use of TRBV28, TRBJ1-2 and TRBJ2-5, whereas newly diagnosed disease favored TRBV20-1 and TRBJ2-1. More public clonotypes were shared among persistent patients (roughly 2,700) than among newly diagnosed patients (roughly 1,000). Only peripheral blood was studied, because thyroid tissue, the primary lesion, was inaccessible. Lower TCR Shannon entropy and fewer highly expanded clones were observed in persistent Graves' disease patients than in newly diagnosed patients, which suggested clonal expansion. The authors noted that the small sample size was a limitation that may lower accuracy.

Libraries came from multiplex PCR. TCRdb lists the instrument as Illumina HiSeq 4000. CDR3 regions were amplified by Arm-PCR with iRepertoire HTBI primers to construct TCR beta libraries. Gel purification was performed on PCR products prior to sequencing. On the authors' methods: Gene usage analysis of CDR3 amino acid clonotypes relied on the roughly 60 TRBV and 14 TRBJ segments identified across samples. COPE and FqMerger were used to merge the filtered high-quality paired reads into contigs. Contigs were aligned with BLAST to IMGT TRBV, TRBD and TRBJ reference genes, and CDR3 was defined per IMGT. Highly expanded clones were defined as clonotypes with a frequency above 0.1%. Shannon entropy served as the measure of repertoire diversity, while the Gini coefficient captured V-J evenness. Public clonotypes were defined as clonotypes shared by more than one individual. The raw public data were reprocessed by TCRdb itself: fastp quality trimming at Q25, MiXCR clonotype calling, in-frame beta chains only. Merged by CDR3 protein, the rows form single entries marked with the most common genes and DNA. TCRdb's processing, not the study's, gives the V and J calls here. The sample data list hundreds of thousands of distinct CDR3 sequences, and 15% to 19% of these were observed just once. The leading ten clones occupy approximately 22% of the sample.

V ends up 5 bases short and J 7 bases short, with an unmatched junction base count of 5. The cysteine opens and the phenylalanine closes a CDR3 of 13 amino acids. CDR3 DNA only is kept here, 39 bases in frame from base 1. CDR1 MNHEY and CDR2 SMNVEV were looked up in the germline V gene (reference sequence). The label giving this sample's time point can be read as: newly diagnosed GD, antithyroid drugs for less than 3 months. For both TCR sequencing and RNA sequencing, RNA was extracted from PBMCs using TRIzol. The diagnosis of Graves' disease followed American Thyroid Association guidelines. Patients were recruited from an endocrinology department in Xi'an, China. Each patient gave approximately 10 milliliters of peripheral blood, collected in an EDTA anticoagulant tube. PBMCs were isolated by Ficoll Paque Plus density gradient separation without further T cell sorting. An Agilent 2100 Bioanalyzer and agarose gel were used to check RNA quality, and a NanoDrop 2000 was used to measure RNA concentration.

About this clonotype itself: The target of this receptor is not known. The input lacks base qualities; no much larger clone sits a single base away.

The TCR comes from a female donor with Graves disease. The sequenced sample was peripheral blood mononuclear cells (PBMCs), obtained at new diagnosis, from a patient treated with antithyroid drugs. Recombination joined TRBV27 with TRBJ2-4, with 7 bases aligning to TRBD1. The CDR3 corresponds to CASSPGTENIQYF. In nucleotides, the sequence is TGTGCCAGCAGTCCCGGGACAGAGAACATTCAGTACTTC.